This T cell receptor (beta chain) stems from a study of vaccination and CD4 T cells after COVID-19. Treatment of the sample: approximately nine-day PBMC culture with coronavirus spike peptide pools or control peptides (ViraFEST assay). In regard to this clonotype: Its antigen is currently unknown.

The Oncomine TCR Beta short-read assay was what sequenced the DNA obtained from cultured CD4+ T cells. It was from cultured CD4+ T cells that genomic DNA was extracted. Each CDR3 protein is one row after TCRdb ran MiXCR on the PCR reads. The table lists 12,000 or so distinct CDR3 sequences, 64% of them singletons, with 11% to 15% in the top ten. The sequencing sample was made of CD4+ T cells from blood, cultured in vitro. The source of this sequence is a human donor who had recovered from COVID-19.

The CDR3 region is CATSGGRRGDTQYF. The CDR3 DNA reads as TGTGCCACCAGTGGGGGCCGCAGGGGAGATACGCAGTATTTT. The chain has TRBV24-1 and TRBJ2-3; possible D gene TRBD1, 6 bases. CDR1 and CDR2 from the germline V gene are KGHDR and SFDVKD. V lost 5 bases, J lost 5 bases, and 13 bases lay in between. This CDR3 contains 14 residues.